Each of the 8 T cell receptor beta chains below was sequenced from the same sample in a study of T cell responses to AZD1222 COVID-19 vaccine. Clones were sequenced by immunoSEQ multiplex PCR, and TCRdb holds only the in-frame ones, with some missing. The sample lists 150,000 or so clones, 80% to 90% occurring once. The material sequenced was peripheral blood, taken on day 0 of AZD1222 vaccination. These TCRs come from an adult in good health.

This chain's CDR3 is CASSPPLGRGDGYGYTF. CDR3 bases: TGTGCCAGCAGCCCGCCTCTGGGCAGGGGTGATGGCTATGGCTACACCTTC. The chain combines TRBV5-4 with TRBJ1-2; weak D call: TRBD1 (6 bases). The CDR3 consists of 17 residues. V lost 4 bases and J 4 bases, leaving 23 bases between the germline ends. Per germline, CDR1 SGHNT and CDR2 YYREEE (reference sequence).

This clone appeared a few times. V is TRBV3-1 (or the pseudogene TRBV3-2) and J is TRBJ2-3, with D possibly TRBD2 on 6 matching bases. Germline V gene lookup returns CDR1 LGHDT and CDR2 YNNKEL (reference sequence). This CDR3 contains 18 residues. Between the trimmed V and J ends, which lost 0 bases and 4 bases, there was a span of 20 bases. In DNA, the CDR3 is TGTGCCAGCAGCCAAGATCTATTTCGGCGGGGTTTCCCAGATACGCAGTATTTT. Protein product: CASSQDLFRRGFPDTQYF.

The CDR3 reads CASSPTVRSGNTIYF. The CDR3 DNA is TGTGCCAGCAGTCCTACAGTCCGCTCTGGAAACACCATATATTTT. The chain recombines TRBV27 with TRBJ1-3; D not resolved. Deletions cut 5 bases from V and 0 bases from J, with 11 bases between. The germline V gene has CDR1 MNHEY and CDR2 SMNVEV (reference sequence). The CDR3 sequence is 15 residues long.

The V call is TRBV3-1 (or the pseudogene TRBV3-2), the J call TRBJ1-3, with D tentatively TRBD1 (5 bases). Trimming removed 3 bases at V and 1 base at J, with 10 bases between. Germline CDR1 is LGHDT and CDR2 is YNNKEL (reference sequence). The CDR3 has 15 amino acids. The CDR3 region is CASSQGGRSGNTIYF. CDR3 nucleotides: TGTGCCAGCAGCCAGGGGGGGAGATCTGGAAACACCATATATTTT.

V gene TRBV5-4 combines with J gene TRBJ1-2; D is unclear. This CDR3 has 13 residues. V was trimmed by 3 bases and J by 4 bases, leaving 10 bases between them. Per the germline V gene, CDR1 is SGHNT and CDR2 is YYREEE (reference sequence). CDR3 in amino acids: CASSSTLGYGYTF. The CDR3 nucleotides are TGTGCCAGCAGCTCGACACTCGGCTATGGCTACACCTTC.

This clone was counted once. This chain uses TRBV9 with TRBJ2-2, with TRBD1 matching over 7 bases. The V and J ends lost 4 bases and 5 bases, in that order; junction bases with no gene match: 11. Germline V lookup: CDR1 SGDLS, CDR2 YYNGEE. The CDR3 runs to 16 residues. CDR3 protein: CASSSPRGRGTGELFF. The CDR3 DNA is TGTGCCAGCAGCTCCCCCAGGGGGAGAGGAACCGGGGAGCTGTTTTTT.

This clone has more than one count but fewer than ten. V and J are TRBV28 and TRBJ1-3, with D hard to call. This CDR3 is built from 12 residues. Germline V CDR1 and CDR2: MDHEN, SYDVKM. Trimming took off 5 bases at V and 3 bases at J, with 5 bases between the two ends. CDR3 protein: CASSRGGNTIYF. In nucleotides, the CDR3 is TGTGCCAGCAGTCGAGGTGGAAACACCATATATTTT.

Here the CDR3 DNA reads TGTGCCAGCAGCTCTCGACAGGGCCCAAGGAACACTGAAGCTTTCTTT. Translated: CASSSRQGPRNTEAFF. The gene calls are TRBV5-6 and TRBJ1-1, with 7 bases identical to TRBD1. CDR3 length equals 16 residues. The V segment lost 3 bases and the J segment 1 base; nucleotides outside the gene matches: 9. Germline assignment: CDR1 SGHDT and CDR2 YYEEEE.